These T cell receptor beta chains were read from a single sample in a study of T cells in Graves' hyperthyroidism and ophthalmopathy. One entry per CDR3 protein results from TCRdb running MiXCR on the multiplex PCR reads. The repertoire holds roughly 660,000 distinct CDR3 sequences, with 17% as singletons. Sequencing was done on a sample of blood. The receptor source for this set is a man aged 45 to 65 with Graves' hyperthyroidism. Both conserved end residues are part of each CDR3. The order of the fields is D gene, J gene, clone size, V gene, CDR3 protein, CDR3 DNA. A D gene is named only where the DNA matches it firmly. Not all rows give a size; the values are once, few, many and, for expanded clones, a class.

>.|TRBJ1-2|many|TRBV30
CAWRQGLSYGYTF
TGTGCCTGGAGACAGGGCCTCAGCTATGGCTACACCTTC
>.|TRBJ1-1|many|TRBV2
CASTYNTEAFF
TGTGCCAGCACCTATAACACTGAAGCTTTCTTT
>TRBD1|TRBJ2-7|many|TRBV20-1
CSAQGASYEQYF
TGCAGTGCACAGGGGGCTTCCTACGAGCAGTACTTC
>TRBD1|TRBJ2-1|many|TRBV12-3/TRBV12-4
CASSFRGIGDEQFF
TGTGCCAGCAGTTTCAGGGGGATCGGCGATGAGCAGTTCTTC
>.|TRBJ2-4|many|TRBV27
CASSLSGTGSQYTAKNIQYF
TGTGCCAGCAGTTTATCCGGGACCGGGTCTCAATACACTGCCAAAAACATTCAGTACTTC
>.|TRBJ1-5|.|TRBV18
CASSPLGRGTDQPQHF
TGTGCCAGCTCACCACTCGGCAGGGGCACGGATCAGCCCCAGCATTTT
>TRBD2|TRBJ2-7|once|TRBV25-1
CASSPPLAGVGGYEQYF
TGTGCCAGCAGTCCCCCCCTAGCGGGAGTTGGTGGCTACGAGCAGTACTTC
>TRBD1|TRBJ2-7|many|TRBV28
CASRTGNYEQYF
TGTGCCAGCCGGACAGGGAACTACGAGCAGTACTTC
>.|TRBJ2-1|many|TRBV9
CASSPNKGRDNEQFF
TGTGCCAGCAGCCCTAATAAGGGCAGAGACAATGAGCAGTTCTTC
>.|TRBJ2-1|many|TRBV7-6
CASSLESRAHEQFF
TGTGCCAGCAGCTTAGAGAGCAGGGCCCATGAGCAGTTCTTC